Listed here are 8 T cell receptor beta chains from one sample, sequenced in a study of OX40 agonist ivuxolimab in advanced cancers. Sequenced by immunoSEQ multiplex PCR; TCRdb stores in-frame clones only, minus some. The sample yields about 35,000 clones, 80% to 85% seen once. The sequencing here drew on CD4+ or CD8+ T cells sorted from blood, taken in a trial of the OX40 agonist ivuxolimab. The receptor set was obtained from an adult with an advanced solid tumor such as melanoma, head and neck, liver or kidney cancer.

J is TRBJ1-2 and V is TRBV27; TRBD1 agrees at 8 bases. The CDR3 has 14 residues. Losses at the gene ends were 0 bases for V and 4 bases for J; bases not matched to a gene: 1. Per the germline V gene, CDR1 is MNHEY and CDR2 is SMNVEV (reference sequence). The CDR3 reads CASSLSTGVYGYTF. The CDR3 nucleotides are TGTGCCAGCAGTTTATCGACAGGGGTCTATGGCTACACCTTC.

The rearrangement joins TRBV28 to TRBJ1-1; a possible D gene is TRBD1 (5 bases). Germline V lookup: CDR1 MDHEN, CDR2 SYDVKM. Trimming removed 10 bases from V and 4 bases from J, with 16 bases in between. The CDR3 has 13 amino acids. The CDR3 DNA sequence: TGTGCCACCGGGGCCAGCTGGAGCACTGAAGCTTTCTTT. It specifies CATGASWSTEAFF.

The rearrangement joins TRBV30 to TRBJ2-7; D is possibly TRBD2 (6 bases). Trimming shortened V by 4 bases and J by 0 bases, and 13 bases separated the two germline ends. The CDR3 covers 14 residues. CDR1 is GTSNPN and CDR2 is SVGIG in the germline V gene (reference sequence). CDR3 amino acids: CAWTSGGVSYEQYF. CDR3 DNA sequence: TGTGCCTGGACCTCTGGCGGGGTCTCCTACGAGCAGTACTTC.

This chain joins TRBV9 and TRBJ2-7, with TRBD2 matching over 8 bases. The CDR3 has 15 amino acids. The junction had 9 bases not matched to a gene; V was cut back by 4 bases and J by 3 bases. Germline CDR1 is SGDLS and CDR2 is YYNGEE. The CDR3 here is CASSPGGGMFYEQYF. CDR3 DNA sequence: TGTGCCAGCAGCCCGGGGGGGGGCATGTTCTACGAGCAGTACTTC.

The CDR3 region has the DNA TGTGCCAGCAGCCATCCGGGACAGGTCCCTGAAGCTTTCTTT. This sequence encodes CASSHPGQVPEAFF. This rearrangement joins TRBV14 to TRBJ1-1; the match to TRBD1 covers 8 bases. Germline-derived CDR1 and CDR2 are SGHDN and FVKESK. The CDR3 loop spans 14 amino acids. The ends lost 3 bases at V and 6 bases at J; junction bases unmatched: 6.

The chain employs TRBV19 and TRBJ2-7; D remains unclear. Deletions cut 5 bases from V and 0 bases from J, with 8 bases between. There are 13 residues in the CDR3. The V gene's germline CDR1 is LNHDA and CDR2 SQIVND (reference sequence). DNA for the CDR3: TGTGCCAGTAGTTTGACGAGCTCCTACGAGCAGTACTTC. Amino acid sequence: CASSLTSSYEQYF.

V and J are TRBV9 and TRBJ2-3; D is ambiguous. Germline values: CDR1 SGDLS, CDR2 YYNGEE. The CDR3 is 16 amino acids. V shed 6 bases and J shed 4 bases, with 21 bases lying between them. Here the CDR3 DNA reads TGTGCCAGCACCCCCTTTTCGAGCCTAAGCGCAGATACGCAGTATTTT. It specifies CASTPFSSLSADTQYF.

V and J are TRBV28 and TRBJ2-3, with TRBD2 matching 12 bases. From germline, CDR1 is MDHEN and CDR2 SYDVKM. The CDR3 consists of 15 residues. The V and J ends lost 5 bases and 1 base, in that order; junction bases with no gene match: 1. The CDR3 nucleotides read TGTGCCAGCAGTAGACTAGCGGGAGGCACAGATACGCAGTATTTT. Translating it yields CASSRLAGGTDTQYF.